This section outlines one T cell receptor beta chain sequence together with its context. The sample comes from a study of shared clonotypes between healthy human individuals. The method was immunoSEQ multiplex PCR; TCRdb's version includes in-frame clones alone and lacks a portion of them. The top ten hold around 1.7% of the sample, which has about 680,000 clones, 55% to 85% seen once. The CDR3 is 16 residues long. From germline, CDR1 is SGHVS and CDR2 FQNEAQ. Trimming at V came to 5 bases and at J to 0 bases, leaving 3 bases not matched to a gene. This chain links TRBV7-8 with TRBJ2-3; 12 bases align to TRBD2. Sequencing was done on a sample of memory CD4+ T cells sorted from blood. Subset: CD45RA-negative fraction. The sequence was collected from a woman in her twenties or thirties in good health. CDR3: CASSRTSGKSTDTQYF. In DNA, the CDR3 is TGTGCCAGCAGCCGGACTAGCGGGAAGAGCACAGATACGCAGTATTTT.